The rows below give T cell receptor beta chains drawn from one sample of a study of blood T cell repertoires in COVID-19. Repertoires were generated with immunoSEQ multiplex PCR, while TCRdb's copy carries only in-frame clones and drops some. The table has over 120,000 clones, 88% seen once. The source material was peripheral blood. Every receptor here comes from a man in his 70s with acute or convalescent COVID-19. The CDR3 runs from the conserved cysteine through the conserved F or W. D genes are given only for firm matches. Size is stated for part of the rows, as once, few or many counts, or as a class when the clone is expanded.

D: NA; size: NA; length: 15; V: TRBV15; J: TRBJ2-1; CDR3: CATRGAGSSYNEQFF; DNA: TGTGCCACCAGGGGCGCGGGGAGCTCCTACAATGAGCAGTTCTTC
D: TRBD2; size: NA; length: 15; V: TRBV18; J: TRBJ2-3; CDR3: CASSAGLAGTDTQYF; DNA: TGTGCCAGCTCAGCGGGACTAGCGGGTACAGATACGCAGTATTTT
D: NA; size: NA; length: 13; V: TRBV19; J: TRBJ1-1; CDR3: CASSMRERDEAFF; DNA: TGTGCCAGTAGTATGCGGGAGCGGGACGAAGCTTTCTTT
D: TRBD1; size: NA; length: 16; V: TRBV5-1; J: TRBJ2-6; CDR3: CASSSRDRAGANVLTF; DNA: TGCGCCAGCAGCTCACGGGACAGGGCTGGGGCCAACGTCCTGACTTTC
D: NA; size: NA; length: 12; V: TRBV3-1/TRBV3-2; J: TRBJ1-4; CDR3: CASSRGEEKLFF; DNA: TGTGCCAGCAGCCGGGGGGAAGAAAAACTGTTTTTT
D: TRBD2; size: NA; length: 14; V: TRBV5-6; J: TRBJ2-3; CDR3: CASSLLGGVDTQYF; DNA: TGTGCCAGCAGCTTGCTGGGGGGGGTTGATACGCAGTATTTT
D: NA; size: once; length: 14; V: TRBV4-1; J: TRBJ2-5; CDR3: CASSQEVSQETQYF; DNA: TGCGCCAGCAGCCAAGAGGTCAGCCAAGAGACCCAGTACTTC
D: NA; size: NA; length: 15; V: TRBV7-9; J: TRBJ2-1; CDR3: CASSHDRARNNEQFF; DNA: TGTGCCAGCAGCCACGATAGAGCCAGGAACAATGAGCAGTTCTTC
D: TRBD2; size: once; length: 16; V: TRBV27; J: TRBJ2-7; CDR3: CASSLYGTSGFYEQYF; DNA: TGTGCCAGCAGTTTATACGGGACTAGCGGATTCTACGAGCAGTACTTC
D: TRBD2; size: NA; length: 15; V: TRBV5-4; J: TRBJ2-7; CDR3: CASSPRGGAFYEQYF; DNA: TGTGCCAGCAGCCCTCGGGGGGGGGCATTTTACGAGCAGTACTTC
D: TRBD1; size: few; length: 16; V: TRBV18; J: TRBJ1-2; CDR3: CASSPPSTGAFDGYTF; DNA: TGTGCCAGCTCACCTCCATCAACAGGGGCCTTCGATGGCTACACCTTC
D: NA; size: NA; length: 15; V: TRBV3-1/TRBV3-2; J: TRBJ2-2; CDR3: CASSQEGQNTGELFF; DNA: TGTGCCAGCAGCCAAGAGGGACAGAACACCGGGGAGCTGTTTTTT
D: TRBD2; size: NA; length: 13; V: TRBV11-2; J: TRBJ2-7; CDR3: CASSFTQGTSADF; DNA: TGTGCCAGCAGCTTCACACAGGGGACTAGCGCTGACTTC
D: TRBD1; size: NA; length: 15; V: TRBV7-9; J: TRBJ2-5; CDR3: CASSTRNRGEETQYF; DNA: TGTGCCAGCAGCACCCGCAACAGGGGGGAGGAGACCCAGTACTTC
D: TRBD2; size: NA; length: 16; V: TRBV6-5; J: TRBJ2-3; CDR3: CASSSFTSGRGGTQYF; DNA: TGTGCCAGCAGTTCGTTTACTAGCGGGAGAGGAGGAACGCAGTATTTT
D: NA; size: NA; length: 12; V: TRBV24-1; J: TRBJ1-1; CDR3: CATSDPRGHAFF; DNA: TGTGCCACCAGTGACCCCAGGGGCCACGCTTTCTTT
D: NA; size: NA; length: 13; V: TRBV24-1; J: TRBJ2-1; CDR3: CATDSDSYNEQFF; DNA: TGTGCCACCGACTCGGACAGTTACAATGAGCAGTTCTTC
D: NA; size: NA; length: 15; V: TRBV2; J: TRBJ1-1; CDR3: CASGQGGYQNTEAFF; DNA: TGTGCCAGCGGCCAGGGAGGGTACCAGAACACTGAAGCTTTCTTT
D: NA; size: NA; length: 16; V: TRBV5-1; J: TRBJ1-1; CDR3: CASSSPEGGRWTEAFF; DNA: TGCGCCAGCAGCTCTCCGGAGGGGGGGCGATGGACTGAAGCTTTCTTT
D: NA; size: NA; length: 15; V: TRBV30; J: TRBJ1-2; CDR3: CAWRNGQLRSYGYTF; DNA: TGTGCCTGGAGGAATGGACAGTTAAGGAGCTATGGCTACACCTTC
D: NA; size: NA; length: 14; V: TRBV6-4; J: TRBJ1-1; CDR3: CASSDGTSEAEAFF; DNA: TGTGCCAGCAGTGACGGGACTTCCGAGGCTGAAGCTTTCTTT
D: NA; size: NA; length: 17; V: TRBV7-8; J: TRBJ2-4; CDR3: CASSSRGRGEAKNIQYF; DNA: TGTGCCAGCAGCTCGAGGGGGCGGGGGGAGGCCAAAAACATTCAGTACTTC
D: TRBD2; size: NA; length: 15; V: TRBV7-6; J: TRBJ2-7; CDR3: CASSLQTSASYEQYF; DNA: TGTGCCAGCAGCTTACAGACTAGCGCGTCCTACGAGCAGTACTTC
D: TRBD2; size: NA; length: 14; V: TRBV5-1; J: TRBJ2-5; CDR3: CASSFLAGQETQYF; DNA: TGCGCCAGCAGCTTCCTAGCGGGGCAAGAGACCCAGTACTTC
D: NA; size: once; length: 16; V: TRBV19; J: TRBJ2-7; CDR3: CASSKVGRGGAHEQYF; DNA: TGTGCCAGTAGTAAAGTGGGGAGAGGGGGAGCGCACGAGCAGTACTTC
D: TRBD1; size: NA; length: 13; V: TRBV25-1; J: TRBJ1-5; CDR3: CASSWDRRQPQHF; DNA: TGTGCCAGCAGTTGGGACAGGAGGCAGCCCCAGCATTTT
D: NA; size: NA; length: 15; V: TRBV5-1; J: TRBJ2-7; CDR3: CASSQTGSDPYEQYF; DNA: TGCGCCAGCAGCCAAACAGGGAGTGACCCCTACGAGCAGTACTTC
D: TRBD1; size: NA; length: 14; V: TRBV7-9; J: TRBJ2-7; CDR3: CASSLGQNSYEQYF; DNA: TGTGCCAGCAGCTTGGGACAGAATAGCTACGAGCAGTACTTC
D: NA; size: NA; length: 14; V: TRBV28; J: TRBJ2-2; CDR3: CASTEDTNTGELFF; DNA: TGTGCCAGCACAGAGGACACGAACACCGGGGAGCTGTTTTTT
D: NA; size: NA; length: 16; V: TRBV5-4; J: TRBJ1-6; CDR3: CASSPGHSSYNSPLHF; DNA: TGTGCCAGCAGCCCCGGACACAGCTCCTATAATTCACCCCTCCACTTT
D: TRBD1; size: once; length: 15; V: TRBV20-1; J: TRBJ2-2; CDR3: CSASRQGARTGELFF; DNA: TGCAGTGCTAGTCGGCAGGGGGCGCGGACCGGGGAGCTGTTTTTT
D: NA; size: NA; length: 13; V: TRBV6-5; J: TRBJ1-1; CDR3: CASSLDRNTEAFF; DNA: TGTGCCAGCAGTCTTGACAGGAACACTGAAGCTTTCTTT
D: TRBD1; size: NA; length: 17; V: TRBV7-6; J: TRBJ1-4; CDR3: CASSLDRDRDGNEKLFF; DNA: TGTGCCAGCAGCTTGGACCGGGACAGGGACGGTAATGAAAAACTGTTTTTT
D: NA; size: NA; length: 16; V: TRBV12-2; J: TRBJ1-1; CDR3: CASRPIRGEGSTEAFF; DNA: TGTGCAAGTCGCCCAATTCGAGGGGAGGGGAGCACTGAAGCTTTCTTT
D: TRBD1; size: NA; length: 14; V: TRBV10-1; J: TRBJ2-3; CDR3: CASSTGGSTDTQYF; DNA: TGCGCCAGCAGTACAGGGGGGTCTACAGATACGCAGTATTTT
D: TRBD1; size: NA; length: 14; V: TRBV10-3; J: TRBJ1-1; CDR3: CAISGGQRNTEAFF; DNA: TGTGCCATCAGCGGGGGACAGCGGAACACTGAAGCTTTCTTT
D: NA; size: NA; length: 15; V: TRBV5-1; J: TRBJ1-3; CDR3: CASSLVGSDGNTIYF; DNA: TGCGCCAGCAGCTTGGTGGGCTCCGACGGAAACACCATATATTTT
D: NA; size: once; length: 17; V: TRBV19; J: TRBJ1-5; CDR3: CASSIGTGGYGNQPQHF; DNA: TGTGCCAGTAGTATCGGAACAGGAGGGTATGGCAATCAGCCCCAGCATTTT
D: TRBD1; size: NA; length: 15; V: TRBV10-1; J: TRBJ2-1; CDR3: CASSEGTGHYNEQFF; DNA: TGCGCCAGCAGTGAAGGGACAGGGCACTACAATGAGCAGTTCTTC
D: NA; size: once; length: 15; V: TRBV7-9; J: TRBJ1-1; CDR3: CASSLGTGPETEAFF; DNA: TGTGCCAGCAGCTTGGGAACAGGCCCGGAGACTGAAGCTTTCTTT
D: TRBD1; size: NA; length: 15; V: TRBV4-2; J: TRBJ1-4; CDR3: CASSTRTGRGEKLFF; DNA: TGTGCCAGCAGCACCCGGACAGGGAGGGGAGAAAAACTGTTTTTT
D: NA; size: NA; length: 14; V: TRBV9; J: TRBJ1-5; CDR3: CASSVDLTEQPQHF; DNA: TGTGCCAGCAGCGTAGACCTGACGGAGCAGCCCCAGCATTTT
D: NA; size: NA; length: 13; V: TRBV19; J: TRBJ1-1; CDR3: CASSIGGRAEAFF; DNA: TGTGCCAGTAGTATTGGAGGGAGGGCTGAAGCTTTCTTT
D: NA; size: NA; length: 12; V: TRBV12-3/TRBV12-4; J: TRBJ1-5; CDR3: CASRGDRQPQHF; DNA: TGTGCCAGCAGAGGCGACAGGCAGCCCCAGCATTTT
D: NA; size: NA; length: 14; V: TRBV29-1; J: TRBJ1-4; CDR3: CSALRTGTNEKLFF; DNA: TGCAGCGCTCTAAGAACGGGTACAAATGAAAAACTGTTTTTT
D: TRBD2; size: NA; length: 13; V: TRBV10-2; J: TRBJ2-7; CDR3: CASSLAGGYEQYF; DNA: TGCGCCAGCAGTTTAGCGGGGGGGTACGAGCAGTACTTC
D: NA; size: once; length: 14; V: TRBV5-1; J: TRBJ2-5; CDR3: CASSIGTQEETQYF; DNA: TGCGCCAGCAGCATCGGGACACAGGAAGAGACCCAGTACTTC
D: TRBD2; size: NA; length: 19; V: TRBV12-5; J: TRBJ2-3; CDR3: CASAPGTSGGRQSPDTQYF; DNA: TGTGCTAGTGCCCCGGGGACTAGCGGGGGCCGGCAAAGTCCAGATACGCAGTATTTT
D: TRBD1; size: NA; length: 15; V: TRBV7-6; J: TRBJ2-1; CDR3: CASSLVSRGRGEQFF; DNA: TGTGCCAGCAGCTTAGTGAGCAGGGGGCGAGGTGAGCAGTTCTTC
D: NA; size: NA; length: 18; V: TRBV4-2; J: TRBJ1-4; CDR3: CASSQDYMSGQPIGKLFF; DNA: TGTGCCAGCAGCCAAGATTATATGTCAGGTCAGCCTATCGGAAAACTGTTTTTT
D: TRBD1; size: NA; length: 14; V: TRBV5-1; J: TRBJ1-5; CDR3: CASSSGQPNQPQHF; DNA: TGCGCCAGCAGCTCGGGACAGCCCAATCAGCCCCAGCATTTT
D: TRBD2; size: NA; length: 15; V: TRBV3-1/TRBV3-2; J: TRBJ2-1; CDR3: CASSQIAGQYNEQFF; DNA: TGTGCCAGCAGCCAAATAGCGGGACAATACAATGAGCAGTTCTTC